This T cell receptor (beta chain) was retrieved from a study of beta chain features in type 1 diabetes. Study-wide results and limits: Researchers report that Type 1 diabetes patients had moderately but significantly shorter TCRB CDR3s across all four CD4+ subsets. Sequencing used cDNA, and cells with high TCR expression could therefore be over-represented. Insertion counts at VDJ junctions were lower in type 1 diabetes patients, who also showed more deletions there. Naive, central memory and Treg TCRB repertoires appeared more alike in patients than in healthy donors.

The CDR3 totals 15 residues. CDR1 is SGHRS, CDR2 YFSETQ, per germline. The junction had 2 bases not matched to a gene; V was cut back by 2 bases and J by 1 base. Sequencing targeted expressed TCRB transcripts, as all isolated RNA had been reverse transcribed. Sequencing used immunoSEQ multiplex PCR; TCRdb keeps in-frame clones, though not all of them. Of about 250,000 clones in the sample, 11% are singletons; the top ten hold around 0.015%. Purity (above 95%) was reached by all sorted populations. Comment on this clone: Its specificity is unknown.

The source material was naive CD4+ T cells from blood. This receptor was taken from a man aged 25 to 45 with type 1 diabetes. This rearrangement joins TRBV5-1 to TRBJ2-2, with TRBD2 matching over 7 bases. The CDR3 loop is CASSFSGLNTGELFF. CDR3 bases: TGCGCCAGCAGCTTTAGCGGGCTGAACACCGGGGAGCTGTTTTTT.